The 31 T cell receptor beta chains below come from one sample, sequenced in a study of blood T cell repertoires in COVID-19. TCRdb keeps only in-frame clones here, not all; method: immunoSEQ multiplex PCR. This repertoire shows roughly 260,000 clones, about nine tenths found once; its top ten account for 2% to 3%. Source material: peripheral blood. These receptors were obtained from a person aged 18 to 29 with COVID-19, enrolled during active disease.

The chain employs TRBV28 and TRBJ2-7, with 9 bases identical to TRBD2. The length of the CDR3 is 14 residues. Germline V gene lookup returns CDR1 MDHEN and CDR2 SYDVKM. The CDR3 DNA is TGTGCTTGGGGCGGGAGGGCCCCCCCCTACGAGCAGTACTTC. Protein sequence: CAWGGRAPPYEQYF.

J is TRBJ2-7 and V is TRBV19, with D maybe TRBD1 (6 bases). The germline CDR1 and CDR2 sequences are LNHDA and SQIVND (reference sequence). The CDR3 has 12 residues. Trimming cost V 5 bases and J 6 bases, with 11 bases left between them. CDR3 region: CASSSTTGEQYF. CDR3 sequence (DNA): TGTGCCAGTAGTTCAACGACAGGCGAGCAGTACTTC.

V gene TRBV14 combines with J gene TRBJ2-1; possible D gene TRBD2, 6 bases. Germline-derived CDR1 and CDR2 are SGHDN and FVKESK. This CDR3 contains 15 residues. Trimming left V 0 bases short and J 2 bases short, with 8 bases between. The CDR3 reads CASSQDSGTYNEQFF. The CDR3 region has the DNA TGTGCCAGCAGCCAAGATAGCGGCACCTACAATGAGCAGTTCTTC.

V usage is TRBV12-3 or TRBV12-4 and J usage is TRBJ2-1, with 10 bases that match TRBD2. V lost 10 bases and J lost 7; bases outside the gene matches: 7. The CDR3 totals 13 residues. The CDR3 bases are TGTGCCATACCTAGCGGGAGCGTGAATGAGCAGTTCTTC. Translated, it gives CAIPSGSVNEQFF.

This rearrangement joins TRBV5-1 to TRBJ2-7; 8 nucleotides match TRBD2. The CDR3 is 15 residues long. The trim removed 2 bases at V and 7 bases at J, leaving 11 bases unmatched. CDR1 SGHRS and CDR2 YFSETQ come from the germline V gene. CDR3 coding DNA: TGCGCCAGCAGCTTTTCCCGGGAGGGCCTGGGGGAGCAGTACTTC. Translated: CASSFSREGLGEQYF.

This sequence joins TRBV7-9 and TRBJ2-7, with 7 bases aligning to TRBD2. The CDR3 covers 17 residues. CDR1 is SEHNR and CDR2 is FQNEAQ in the germline V gene (reference sequence). V lost 5 bases to trimming and J lost 7 bases; unmatched junction nucleotides: 20. CDR3 amino acids: CASSTSLRGDTLGEQYF. In nucleotides, the CDR3 is TGTGCCAGCAGCACCTCTCTCCGGGGGGATACACTGGGGGAGCAGTACTTC.

This clone has a handful of counts. The rearrangement links TRBV4-2 to TRBJ1-2; D remains ambiguous. With 4 bases removed from V and 0 bases from J, the gap between germline ends came to 15 bases. The CDR3 covers 16 residues. CDR1 LGHNA and CDR2 YNFKEQ come from the germline V gene. This CDR3 reads CASSREGADPNYGYTF. The CDR3, as DNA: TGTGCCAGCAGCCGAGAGGGAGCCGACCCTAACTATGGCTACACCTTC.

The V and J genes are TRBV7-9 and TRBJ2-1, with 11 bases identical to TRBD2. J lost 3 bases, V lost 5 bases, and 3 bases had no gene match. Germline V CDR1 and CDR2: SEHNR, FQNEAQ (reference sequence). The CDR3 is 15 amino acids. CDR3 bases: TGTGCCAGCAGCCAGCTAGCGGGAGGCTACAATGAGCAGTTCTTC. Residues: CASSQLAGGYNEQFF.

This sequence joins TRBV28 and TRBJ2-1; 8 bases map to TRBD2. Germline V lookup: CDR1 MDHEN, CDR2 SYDVKM. This CDR3 contains 17 residues. J was trimmed by 3 bases and V by 5 bases; bases with no gene match: 12. This chain's CDR3 is CASSPLPQAGVYNEQFF. In DNA, the CDR3 is TGTGCCAGCAGTCCCCTTCCCCAAGCGGGGGTCTACAATGAGCAGTTCTTC.

The chain has TRBV19 and TRBJ2-5, with D hard to call. Between the trimmed V and J ends, which lost 5 bases and 4 bases, there was a span of 14 bases. This CDR3 region has 14 residues. Germline V gene lookup returns CDR1 LNHDA and CDR2 SQIVND (reference sequence). In DNA form, the CDR3 reads TGTGCCAGTAGTCCAACGTGGTCAGGAGAGACCCAGTACTTC. Protein product: CASSPTWSGETQYF.

The chain uses TRBV6-5 and TRBJ1-2; D not certain. Germline V gives CDR1 MNHEY, CDR2 SVGAGI. Between the trimmed V and J ends, which lost 1 base and 0 bases, there was a span of 9 bases. The CDR3 sequence is 15 residues long. The CDR3 sequence: CASSYWGGTNYGYTF. In DNA form, the CDR3 reads TGTGCCAGCAGTTACTGGGGAGGGACTAACTATGGCTACACCTTC.

The chain employs TRBV20-1 and TRBJ2-7; TRBD2 matches at 7 bases. The CDR3 sequence is 11 residues long. The trim removed 4 bases at V and 3 bases at J, leaving 0 bases unmatched. Germline V CDR1 and CDR2: DFQATT, SNEGSKA (reference sequence). The CDR3 sequence is CSATSGYEQYF. CDR3 in DNA: TGCAGTGCTACTAGCGGCTACGAGCAGTACTTC.

J is TRBJ2-7 and V is TRBV2; tentative D call: TRBD1 (6 bases). CDR1 is SNHLY and CDR2 is FYNNEI in the germline V gene. Trimming took off 1 base at V and 3 bases at J, with 13 bases between the two ends. This CDR3 spans 15 amino acids. CDR3 DNA: TGTGCCAGCAGTGAAGGCAGGGGCTTACACTACGAGCAGTACTTC. Its translation is CASSEGRGLHYEQYF.

The chain couples TRBV25-1 to TRBJ2-5; tentative D call: TRBD1 (5 bases). The CDR3 runs to 15 residues. CDR1 is MGHDK, CDR2 SYGVNS, per germline. V was clipped by 1 base and J by 2 bases, with 11 bases between them. CDR3 sequence reads: CASSESSGNQETQYF. CDR3 nucleotide sequence: TGTGCCAGCAGTGAATCGTCAGGGAATCAAGAGACCCAGTACTTC.

J is TRBJ2-1 and V is TRBV2; D might be TRBD2 (5 bases). Trimming removed 7 bases at V and 4 bases at J, with 14 bases between. This CDR3 spans 14 amino acids. CDR1 and CDR2 (germline): SNHLY, FYNNEI. CDR3 protein: CASTATDWYNEQFF. Written as DNA, the CDR3 is TGTGCCAGCACCGCCACGGACTGGTACAATGAGCAGTTCTTC.

The chain joins TRBV24-1 to TRBJ2-3, with 14 bases fitting TRBD2. Per germline, CDR1 KGHDR and CDR2 SFDVKD. The CDR3 is 22 amino acids. Trimming removed 2 bases from V and 0 bases from J; junction bases left unmatched: 15. Here the CDR3 reads CATSDSVISSGTSGRSTDTQYF. Written as DNA, the CDR3 is TGTGCCACCAGTGATTCCGTGATAAGCTCCGGGACTAGCGGGAGAAGCACAGATACGCAGTATTTT.

The J gene is TRBJ1-1, the V gene TRBV29-1, with a weak D call TRBD1 (5 bases). Trimming stripped 4 bases from V and 1 base from J, with 10 bases between. The CDR3 totals 13 residues. The V gene's germline CDR1 is SQVTM and CDR2 ANQGSEA. CDR3 region: CSVAAQANTEAFF. CDR3 sequence (DNA): TGCAGCGTTGCGGCACAGGCGAACACTGAAGCTTTCTTT. Together with reference TRBV29-1 and TRBJ1-1, the CDR3 gives the full variable domain: SAVISQKPSRDICQRGTSLTIQCQVDSQVTMMFWYRQQPGQSLTLIATANQGSEATYESGFVIDKFPISRPNLTFSTLTVSNMSPEDSSIYLCSVAAQANTEAFFGQGTRLTVV.

This sequence joins TRBV6-5 and TRBJ2-1; 8 positions agree with TRBD2. The germline V gene encodes CDR1 MNHEY and CDR2 SVGAGI. The CDR3 sequence is 14 residues long. V dropped 5 bases and J dropped 4; count of bases not matched to a gene: 4. The CDR3 reads CASSPGLDYNEQFF. The CDR3 DNA reads TGTGCCAGCAGTCCGGGACTAGATTACAATGAGCAGTTCTTC.

The V gene is TRBV29-1, the J gene TRBJ1-2; D is unclear. V was cut by 8 bases and J by 1 base, with 14 bases left in between. The CDR3 spans 13 residues. CDR1 SQVTM and CDR2 ANQGSEA come from the germline V gene. The CDR3: CSSLTTFNYGYTF. Written as DNA, the CDR3 is TGCAGCTCCCTGACTACTTTTAACTATGGCTACACCTTC.

This rearrangement joins TRBV20-1 to TRBJ1-2; 10 bases are a match to TRBD1. The ends lost 3 bases at V and 8 bases at J; junction bases unmatched: 6. The germline CDR1 and CDR2 sequences are DFQATT and SNEGSKA (reference sequence). The CDR3 is made up of 13 amino acids. CDR3 sequence (DNA): TGCAGTGCTAGTCCAGACAGGGGGCGAGGCTACACCTTC. This encodes CSASPDRGRGYTF.

The rearrangement links TRBV6-6 to TRBJ2-3, with D possibly matching TRBD1 (7 bases). This CDR3 contains 14 residues. Germline V lookup: CDR1 MNHNY, CDR2 SVGAGI (reference sequence). The V end was cut by 5 bases, the J end by 5 bases, with 14 bases between. The CDR3: CASSPGTAGDTQYF. In nucleotides, the CDR3 is TGTGCCAGCAGTCCCGGGACAGCGGGAGATACGCAGTATTTT.

This chain connects TRBV19 to TRBJ2-1, with 11 bases aligning to TRBD2. The CDR3 contains 13 residues. The J segment lost 10 bases and the V segment lost 4 bases, leaving 3 bases of the junction unmatched. Germline loops: CDR1 LNHDA, CDR2 SQIVND (reference sequence). The CDR3 nucleotides read TGTGCCAGTAGTACTAGCGGGAGGAGGGAGCAGTTCTTC. Amino acids: CASSTSGRREQFF.

For this clone: Relative to the germline gene, one junction end is altered; a read error may explain this. The chain couples TRBV11-1 to TRBJ2-1; 10 positions match TRBD2. Germline CDR1 and CDR2: SGHAT and FQDESV (reference sequence). CDR3 length: 13 residues. CDR3 bases: TGTGCCAGCGGCTTAGCGGGAGGCCTTGAGCAGTTCTTC. Its protein product is CASGLAGGLEQFF.

The V and J genes are TRBV5-4 and TRBJ2-2; D is unclear. Trimming removed 1 base from V and 2 bases from J, with 9 bases in between. The CDR3 spans 15 residues. CDR1 is SGHNT, CDR2 YYREEE, per germline (reference sequence). DNA of the CDR3: TGTGCCAGCAGCTTGTGGCAGACAAACACCGGGGAGCTGTTTTTT. Its protein is CASSLWQTNTGELFF.

The V and J genes are TRBV6-2 or TRBV6-3 and TRBJ2-7, with 8 positions matching TRBD1. V was clipped by 4 bases and J by 2 bases; unmatched bases: 16. This CDR3 spans 18 amino acids. Germline CDR1 reads MNHEY; CDR2 reads SVGEGT. The CDR3 sequence is CASSFPDRGSLLAYEQYF. CDR3 bases: TGTGCCAGCAGTTTCCCCGACAGGGGTAGCTTGTTAGCCTACGAGCAGTACTTC.

This clone was observed once. The rearrangement links TRBV6-5 to TRBJ1-6; a weak D match, TRBD1 (6 bases). V was shortened by 8 bases and J by 10 bases, with 18 bases between the two germline ends. Germline V gene sequence: CDR1 MNHEY, CDR2 SVGAGI. This CDR3 comprises 14 residues. CDR3 protein: CASRQGGEESPLHF. The CDR3 DNA sequence: TGTGCCAGCCGACAAGGGGGGGAGGAATCACCCCTCCACTTT.

The chain links TRBV6-6 to TRBJ2-7, with D possibly matching TRBD1 (5 bases). This CDR3 comprises 14 residues. Germline-derived CDR1 and CDR2 are MNHNY and SVGAGI (reference sequence). Trimming removed 6 bases at V and 0 bases at J, with 12 bases between. The CDR3 sequence is CASSPPGISYEQYF. CDR3 DNA: TGTGCCAGCAGCCCTCCAGGGATCTCCTACGAGCAGTACTTC.

The gene calls are TRBV4-2 and TRBJ2-7; 12 positions match TRBD2. V dropped 1 base and J dropped 4; count of bases not matched to a gene: 2. The germline V gene encodes CDR1 LGHNA and CDR2 YNFKEQ. This CDR3 has 15 amino acids. The CDR3 DNA is TGTGCCAGCAGCCAAGTACTAGCGGGAGGTTACGAGCAGTACTTC. Translated: CASSQVLAGGYEQYF.

This clone came up a few times. V is TRBV25-1 and J is TRBJ2-7, with 9 bases identical to TRBD1. V shed 5 bases, J shed 5 bases, and the junction held 7 bases outside the gene matches. The CDR3 has 14 amino acids. Germline loops: CDR1 MGHDK, CDR2 SYGVNS. CDR3 in DNA: TGTGCCAGCAGTAAAAAAACAGGGGGCCACGAGCAGTACTTC. Protein sequence: CASSKKTGGHEQYF.

In its sample, this clone was seen once. This chain uses TRBV12-3 or TRBV12-4 with TRBJ2-7, with D possibly matching TRBD1 (6 bases). CDR3 size: 13 residues. Trimming cost V 1 base and J 4 bases, with 8 bases left between them. CDR3 nucleotide sequence: TGTGCCAGCAGTTTAGAACAGGGATACGAGCAGTACTTC. Translation gives CASSLEQGYEQYF.

This clone showed up just a few times. This sequence joins TRBV6-1 and TRBJ2-3; D may be TRBD1 (7 bases). V shed 2 bases and J shed 4 bases, with 16 bases lying between them. The CDR3 runs 16 residues. Germline-derived CDR1 and CDR2 are MNHNS and SASEGT. CDR3 sequence (DNA): TGTGCCAGCAGTGAAAAAGGGGGCGCGGGGTCAGATACGCAGTATTTT. Translated: CASSEKGGAGSDTQYF.